The present entry profiles one T cell receptor beta chain with its context. The source of the sample is a study of blood T cell repertoires in COVID-19. Across the study: COVID-19 samples collected from the United States, Italy and Spain covered acute and convalescent phases.

The trim removed 1 base at V and 5 bases at J, leaving 0 bases unmatched. Germline V gene lookup returns CDR1 LNHDA and CDR2 SQIVND (reference sequence). This CDR3 region has 13 residues. Measured with immunoSEQ multiplex PCR; TCRdb has only the in-frame clones, and not every one. The sample shows under 130,000 clones, around 80% of them seen only once. The chain uses TRBV19 and TRBJ2-5; TRBD2 agrees at 8 bases. Material: peripheral blood. This receptor was identified in a man between 70 and 80 years old with active or convalescent COVID-19. The CDR3 spells CASSIGGRETQYF. CDR3 nucleotides: TGTGCCAGTAGTATAGGCGGGAGGGAGACCCAGTACTTC.